This T cell receptor beta chain was recovered during a study of response to subunit inactivated influenza vaccine. This CDR3 comprises 15 residues. The ends lost 2 bases at V and 5 bases at J; junction bases unmatched: 7. Germline V CDR1 and CDR2: LGHNA, YSLEER. TCRdb analysed the RT-PCR reads with MiXCR anew, one entry per CDR3 protein. The data contain about 190,000 distinct CDR3 sequences, 13% to 15% of them singletons. About this clonotype: What it binds is not known.

The study's findings and limits: Only a handful of new T cells, the authors suggested, are recruited with each seasonal influenza vaccination.

V and J are TRBV4-3 and TRBJ2-5; TRBD1 aligns across 8 bases. This clonotype was obtained from a man aged 45-65 years who received an inactivated influenza vaccine. The sample in question was CD8+ T cells sorted from PBMCs, obtained about 5 days after vaccination. The CDR3 nucleotides read TGCGCCAGCAGCCAATTCGGACAGGGTGCGGAGACCCAGTACTTC. Translated: CASSQFGQGAETQYF.